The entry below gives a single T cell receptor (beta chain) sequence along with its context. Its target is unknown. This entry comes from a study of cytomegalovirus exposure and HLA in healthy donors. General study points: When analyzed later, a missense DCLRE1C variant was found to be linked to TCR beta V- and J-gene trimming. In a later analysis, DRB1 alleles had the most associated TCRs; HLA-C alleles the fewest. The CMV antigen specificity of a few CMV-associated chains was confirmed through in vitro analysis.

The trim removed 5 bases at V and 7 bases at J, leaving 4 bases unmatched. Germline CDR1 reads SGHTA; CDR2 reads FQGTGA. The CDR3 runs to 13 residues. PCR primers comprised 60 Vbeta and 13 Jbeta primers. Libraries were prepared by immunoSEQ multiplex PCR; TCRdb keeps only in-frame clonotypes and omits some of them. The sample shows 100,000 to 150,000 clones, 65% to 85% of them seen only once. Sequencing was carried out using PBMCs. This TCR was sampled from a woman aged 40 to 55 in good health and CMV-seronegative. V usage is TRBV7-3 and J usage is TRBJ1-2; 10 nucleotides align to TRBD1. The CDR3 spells CASSHGQGGGYTF. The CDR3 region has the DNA TGTGCCAGCAGCCATGGACAGGGGGGTGGCTACACCTTC.